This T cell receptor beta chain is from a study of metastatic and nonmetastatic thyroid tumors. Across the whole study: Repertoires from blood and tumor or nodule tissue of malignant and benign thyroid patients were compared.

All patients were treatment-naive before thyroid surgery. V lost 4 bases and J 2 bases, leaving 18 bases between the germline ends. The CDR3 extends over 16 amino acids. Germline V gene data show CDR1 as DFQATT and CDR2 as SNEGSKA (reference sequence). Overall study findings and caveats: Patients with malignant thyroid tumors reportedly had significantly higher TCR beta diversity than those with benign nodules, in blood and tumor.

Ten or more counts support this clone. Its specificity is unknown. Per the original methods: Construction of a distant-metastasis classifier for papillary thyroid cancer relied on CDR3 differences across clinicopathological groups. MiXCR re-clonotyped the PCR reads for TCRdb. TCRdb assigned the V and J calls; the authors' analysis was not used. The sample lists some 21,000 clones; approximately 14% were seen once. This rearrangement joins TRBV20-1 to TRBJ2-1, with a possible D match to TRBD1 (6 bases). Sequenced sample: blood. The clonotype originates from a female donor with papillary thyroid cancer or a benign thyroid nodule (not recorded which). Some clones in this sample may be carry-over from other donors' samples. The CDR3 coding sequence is TGCAGTGCTACTATACGGACAGATTACGCCTACAATGAGCAGTTCTTC. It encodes CSATIRTDYAYNEQFF.